The 32 T cell receptor beta chains presented below share a single source sample, sequenced in a study of cytomegalovirus exposure and HLA in healthy donors. With 60 Vbeta and 13 Jbeta primers, the PCR was carried out. The method was immunoSEQ multiplex PCR; TCRdb's version includes in-frame clones alone and lacks a portion of them. This sample carries 250,000 to 350,000 clones, just over 85% of them seen once, and the ten largest clones take roughly 4%. Sequencing used PBMCs. The receptor source for this set is a man in his forties in good health and CMV-seropositive.

The chain carries TRBV15 and TRBJ2-3; 11 bases fit TRBD2. This CDR3 comprises 17 residues. Germline V gene lookup returns CDR1 LNHNV and CDR2 YYDKDF (reference sequence). Trimming at V came to 0 bases and at J to 4 bases, leaving 6 bases not matched to a gene. The CDR3 DNA reads TGTGCCACCAGCAGAGATTCCCTTAGCGGGAGGGCAGATACGCAGTATTTT. This gives the protein CATSRDSLSGRADTQYF.

The chain recombines TRBV13 with TRBJ2-5; 10 bases line up with TRBD2. This CDR3 is 15 amino acids long. The V segment lost 3 bases and the J segment 5 bases; nucleotides outside the gene matches: 6. The V gene's germline CDR1 is PRHDT and CDR2 FYEKMQ (reference sequence). CDR3 sequence: CASSFASGRGETQYF. The CDR3 nucleotides read TGTGCCAGCAGCTTTGCTAGCGGGAGAGGGGAGACCCAGTACTTC.

Only one count was recorded for this clone. The chain employs TRBV28 and TRBJ1-4; D gene uncertain. The CDR3 has 14 amino acids. In germline, CDR1 is MDHEN, CDR2 SYDVKM. Trimming pared 1 base from V and 7 bases from J, leaving 10 bases between. CDR3 DNA sequence: TGTGCCAGCAGTTTATTGGGCTTTGCTGAAAAACTGTTTTTT. It yields the protein CASSLLGFAEKLFF.

The J gene is TRBJ2-5, the V gene TRBV28; no firm D call. Trimming took 5 bases from V and 11 from J, leaving 15 bases between them. The CDR3 is made up of 12 amino acids. Per the germline V gene, CDR1 is MDHEN and CDR2 is SYDVKM. DNA for the CDR3: TGTGCCAGCAGTCTCCGAACCTATGAGCAGTACTTC. Its translation is CASSLRTYEQYF.

The rearrangement links TRBV6-5 to TRBJ1-4; perhaps TRBD1 as D (6 bases). The CDR3 runs 15 residues. V was pared by 6 bases and J by 3 bases, with 14 bases between. Germline V CDR1 and CDR2: MNHEY, SVGAGI. CDR3 residues: CASRRNRAPNEKLFF. As DNA, the CDR3 is TGTGCCAGCAGAAGAAACAGGGCCCCTAATGAAAAACTGTTTTTT.

This chain uses TRBV25-1 with TRBJ2-7; the match to TRBD1 covers 7 bases. The V gene's germline CDR1 is MGHDK and CDR2 SYGVNS. The CDR3 runs to 16 residues. The J segment lost 0 bases and the V segment lost 6 bases, leaving 11 bases of the junction unmatched. CDR3 nucleotide sequence: TGTGCCAGCAGCCCTTCTCAGGGGGTTACCTCCTACGAGCAGTACTTC. Its translation is CASSPSQGVTSYEQYF.

This clone was seen once. This chain links TRBV5-4 with TRBJ2-7; 8 bases map to TRBD1. Per the germline V gene, CDR1 is SGHNT and CDR2 is YYREEE (reference sequence). V shed 4 bases and J 2 bases; nucleotides not matched to a gene: 11. This CDR3 is built from 16 residues. This CDR3 is CASSTRLGTGPYEQYF. The CDR3 nucleotides are TGTGCCAGCAGCACCAGGCTAGGGACAGGTCCCTACGAGCAGTACTTC.

The V and J genes are TRBV5-1 and TRBJ1-4; possible D gene TRBD1, 6 bases. This CDR3 comprises 14 residues. The V gene's germline CDR1 is SGHRS and CDR2 YFSETQ. V was pared by 4 bases and J by 5 bases, with 12 bases between. The CDR3 protein is CASSPGTQNEKLFF. Written as DNA, the CDR3 is TGCGCCAGCAGCCCGGGGACACAGAATGAAAAACTGTTTTTT.

The rearrangement links TRBV11-3 to TRBJ2-1; 8 bases align to TRBD1. Germline V CDR1 and CDR2: SGHNT, YENEEA. Germline trimming cut 6 bases from V and 5 bases from J; bases unmatched to any gene: 6. The CDR3 runs to 14 residues. The CDR3 protein is CASRSGTGDNEQFF. The CDR3 DNA is TGTGCCAGCAGATCCGGGACAGGAGACAATGAGCAGTTCTTC.

This chain links TRBV5-1 with TRBJ2-3; D not resolved. CDR1 is SGHRS, CDR2 YFSETQ, per germline. Trimming left V 0 bases short and J 4 bases short, with 9 bases between. The CDR3 is made up of 14 amino acids. CDR3 bases: TGCGCCAGCAGCTTGGGAAGCGAGGCAGATACGCAGTATTTT. This sequence encodes CASSLGSEADTQYF.

CDR3 sequence (DNA): TGTGCCAGCAGCCGATTCGGGGAGCAGTTCTTC. Translated, it gives CASSRFGEQFF. The rearrangement links TRBV5-7 to TRBJ2-1; unclear D gene. TRBV5-7 is filed as an ORF, its function uncertain. Deletions cut 4 bases from V and 10 bases from J, with 9 bases between. The CDR3 runs to 11 residues.

The rearrangement uses TRBV7-2 and TRBJ2-1, with 8 bases that match TRBD2. Germline V CDR1 and CDR2: SGHTA, FQGNSA. V lost 2 bases to trimming and J lost 0 bases; unmatched junction nucleotides: 12. CDR3 length equals 19 residues. CDR3 coding DNA: TGTGCCAGCAGCTTATATCCGGCTAGCGGGCATGGCTCCTACAATGAGCAGTTCTTC. It yields the protein CASSLYPASGHGSYNEQFF.

The V and J genes are TRBV9 and TRBJ2-5; D is unclear. The end of the DNA is better explained by TRBJ2-7, so the J call may be wrong. Germline CDR1 is SGDLS and CDR2 is YYNGEE. The CDR3 has 14 amino acids. CDR3 amino acids: CASSVGDNSYEQYF. The CDR3 nucleotides are TGTGCCAGCAGCGTAGGAGACAACTCCTACGAGCAGTACTTC.

This sequence joins TRBV10-3 and TRBJ2-7; possible D gene TRBD2, 5 bases. The CDR3 extends over 12 amino acids. In germline, CDR1 is ENHRY, CDR2 SYGVKD. The germline V and J ends were trimmed by 2 bases and 3 bases, with 5 bases remaining between them. In DNA form, the CDR3 reads TGTGCCATCAGTGAGCGGGGCTACGAGCAGTACTTC. Translated: CAISERGYEQYF.

The CDR3 coding sequence is TGTGCCAGCAGCTTAAAGGCTCTAGCGGGGTACAATGAGCAGTTCTTC. Residues: CASSLKALAGYNEQFF. The V and J genes are TRBV7-3 and TRBJ2-1; TRBD2 matches at 9 bases. Germline CDR1 reads SGHTA; CDR2 reads FQGTGA. The CDR3 consists of 16 residues. V lost 1 base to trimming and J lost 4 bases; unmatched junction nucleotides: 5.

The sample holds a few counts of this clone. This chain connects TRBV4-3 to TRBJ2-7; 11 positions agree with TRBD2. This CDR3 region has 16 residues. Germline CDR1 LGHNA, CDR2 YSLEER. With V trimmed by 2 bases and J by 2 bases, 5 bases remained unmatched. The chain's CDR3 is CASSQRLAGPPYEQYF. The CDR3 bases are TGCGCCAGCAGCCAACGACTAGCGGGACCGCCCTACGAGCAGTACTTC.

The chain couples TRBV7-3 to TRBJ1-1; TRBD1 matches 12 bases. CDR3 length: 16 residues. V trimming: 2 bases; J trimming: 1 base; junction bases outside the gene matches: 2. The germline CDR1 and CDR2 sequences are SGHTA and FQGTGA. The CDR3 coding sequence is TGTGCCAGCAGCTTAGAGGGACAGGGGGCGAACACTGAAGCTTTCTTT. Translating it yields CASSLEGQGANTEAFF.

V gene TRBV7-9 combines with J gene TRBJ1-1, with unresolved D. CDR3 length: 13 residues. Trimming left V 6 bases short and J 1 base short, with 9 bases between. Germline V gene sequence: CDR1 SEHNR, CDR2 FQNEAQ (reference sequence). CDR3 amino acids: CASSRGQNTEAFF. The CDR3 nucleotides read TGTGCCAGCAGTCGCGGCCAGAACACTGAAGCTTTCTTT.

The chain links TRBV6-5 to TRBJ1-1; the match to TRBD1 covers 9 bases. CDR3 size: 14 residues. Germline loops: CDR1 MNHEY, CDR2 SVGAGI. V lost 6 bases and J lost 4; bases outside the gene matches: 6. For the CDR3, the DNA is TGTGCCAGCAGGTACACAGGGGGCGGCACTGAAGCTTTCTTT. Translated: CASRYTGGGTEAFF.

The chain combines TRBV2 with TRBJ2-7; a possible D gene is TRBD1 (6 bases). V was cut by 10 bases and J by 4 bases, with 26 bases left in between. CDR3 length equals 16 residues. CDR1 and CDR2 from the germline V gene are SNHLY and FYNNEI. This chain's CDR3 is CAISIFGAGVMYEQYF. Here the CDR3 DNA reads TGTGCCATCTCTATCTTTGGGGCAGGGGTGATGTACGAGCAGTACTTC.

This clone was recorded a few times. The chain employs TRBV7-6 and TRBJ2-1, with D perhaps matching TRBD1 (7 bases). CDR3 length: 15 amino acids. V was cut by 0 bases and J by 4 bases, with 10 bases left in between. Looked up from germline, CDR1 is SGHVS and CDR2 is FNYEAQ. CDR3 sequence: CASSLAGGQYNEQFF. DNA for the CDR3: TGTGCCAGCAGCTTAGCGGGGGGACAGTACAATGAGCAGTTCTTC.

This clone was seen just once. V is TRBV7-2 and J is TRBJ1-1, with 8 positions matching TRBD1. The V gene's germline CDR1 is SGHTA and CDR2 FQGNSA. V trimming: 5 bases; J trimming: 5 bases; junction bases outside the gene matches: 7. This CDR3 is 14 amino acids long. This chain's CDR3 is CASSMGQVRTEAFF. The CDR3 DNA reads TGTGCCAGCAGCATGGGACAGGTGAGGACTGAAGCTTTCTTT.

The rearrangement joins TRBV7-2 to TRBJ1-5; D is perhaps TRBD1 (5 bases). Germline CDR1 reads SGHTA; CDR2 reads FQGNSA. The V end was cut by 5 bases, the J end by 5 bases, with 13 bases between. The CDR3 runs to 14 residues. In nucleotides, the CDR3 is TGTGCCAGCAGCCCCCTATCAGGGTATCAGCCCCAGCATTTT. It is translated as CASSPLSGYQPQHF. The full variable domain, with the rest looked up from reference TRBV7-2 and TRBJ1-5, is GAGVSQSPSNKVTEKGKDVELRCDPISGHTALYWYRQSLGQGLEFLIYFQGNSAPDKSGLPSDRFSAERTGGSVSTLTIQRTQQEDSAVYLCASSPLSGYQPQHFGDGTRLSIL.

This chain connects TRBV28 to TRBJ2-7; tentative D call: TRBD1 (7 bases). CDR1 MDHEN and CDR2 SYDVKM come from the germline V gene. The CDR3 totals 14 residues. V lost 6 bases and J 6 bases, leaving 18 bases between the germline ends. CDR3 coding DNA: TGTGCCAGCAGCCCCTCGGCAGGGGGAGGCGAGCAGTACTTC. Its protein is CASSPSAGGGEQYF.

The chain recombines TRBV7-3 with TRBJ2-6; TRBD2 matches at 9 bases. Germline values: CDR1 SGHTA, CDR2 FQGTGA. Trimming took 5 bases from V and 1 from J; bases not matched to a gene: 6. This CDR3 is 17 amino acids long. The CDR3 spells CASSTPTSGSGANVLTF. The CDR3 DNA reads TGTGCCAGCAGCACCCCGACTAGCGGTTCTGGGGCCAACGTCCTGACTTTC.

The CDR3 bases are TGCGCCAGCAGCCAAGATTTCCTAGCGGGGAGTGAGCAGTTCTTC. This translates into CASSQDFLAGSEQFF. The chain has TRBV4-3 and TRBJ2-1; 9 positions agree with TRBD2. CDR1 is LGHNA and CDR2 is YSLEER in the germline V gene. V shed 0 bases and J 9 bases; nucleotides not matched to a gene: 6. The CDR3 length is 15 residues.

In DNA form, the CDR3 reads TGCAGCGTTGATCTTGGGGCCCAGTACAATGAGCAGTTCTTC. Translating it yields CSVDLGAQYNEQFF. The chain employs TRBV29-1 and TRBJ2-1; weak D call: TRBD1 (5 bases). Per the germline V gene, CDR1 is SQVTM and CDR2 is ANQGSEA. Trimming removed 3 bases at V and 4 bases at J, with 13 bases between. The CDR3 length is 14 residues.

The chain uses TRBV28 and TRBJ1-2; TRBD1 matches at 7 bases. The CDR3 has 15 amino acids. V gave up 5 bases and J gave up 1 base; unmatched junction bases: 7. Germline CDR1 is MDHEN and CDR2 is SYDVKM. CDR3: CASSVTGSRNYGYTF. CDR3 DNA: TGTGCCAGCAGTGTGACAGGGTCGCGTAACTATGGCTACACCTTC.

The chain links TRBV7-6 to TRBJ1-1; weak D call: TRBD1 (5 bases). The germline V and J ends were trimmed by 0 bases and 0 bases, with 8 bases remaining between them. This CDR3 contains 15 residues. The germline CDR1 and CDR2 sequences are SGHVS and FNYEAQ. DNA of the CDR3: TGTGCCAGCAGCTTAGCTAGGGGTTTGAACACTGAAGCTTTCTTT. Its protein product is CASSLARGLNTEAFF.

The genes are TRBV10-3 and TRBJ2-7; D is possibly TRBD1 (6 bases). This CDR3 region has 15 residues. The V end was cut by 6 bases, the J end by 1 base, with 16 bases between. Germline assignment: CDR1 ENHRY and CDR2 SYGVKD. This CDR3 reads CAISTLLQGSYEQYF. The CDR3 DNA is TGTGCCATCAGCACCCTACTACAGGGTTCCTACGAGCAGTACTTC.

This chain links TRBV4-1 with TRBJ1-1; 7 nucleotides align to TRBD1. This CDR3 spans 18 amino acids. The V segment lost 1 base and the J segment 0 bases; nucleotides outside the gene matches: 11. Germline CDR1 is MGHRA and CDR2 is YSYEKL. The CDR3 spells CASSQAWGTARMNTEAFF. The CDR3, as DNA: TGCGCCAGCAGCCAAGCTTGGGGGACAGCGCGTATGAACACTGAAGCTTTCTTT.

V is TRBV28 and J is TRBJ2-1; TRBD2 is a possible D gene (6 bases). There are 16 residues in the CDR3. The germline V gene has CDR1 MDHEN and CDR2 SYDVKM. Trimming pared 8 bases from V and 1 base from J, leaving 18 bases between. The CDR3 DNA reads as TGTGCCAGCTCAAGCACGGGACTCATTTCCTACAATGAGCAGTTCTTC. It specifies CASSSTGLISYNEQFF.